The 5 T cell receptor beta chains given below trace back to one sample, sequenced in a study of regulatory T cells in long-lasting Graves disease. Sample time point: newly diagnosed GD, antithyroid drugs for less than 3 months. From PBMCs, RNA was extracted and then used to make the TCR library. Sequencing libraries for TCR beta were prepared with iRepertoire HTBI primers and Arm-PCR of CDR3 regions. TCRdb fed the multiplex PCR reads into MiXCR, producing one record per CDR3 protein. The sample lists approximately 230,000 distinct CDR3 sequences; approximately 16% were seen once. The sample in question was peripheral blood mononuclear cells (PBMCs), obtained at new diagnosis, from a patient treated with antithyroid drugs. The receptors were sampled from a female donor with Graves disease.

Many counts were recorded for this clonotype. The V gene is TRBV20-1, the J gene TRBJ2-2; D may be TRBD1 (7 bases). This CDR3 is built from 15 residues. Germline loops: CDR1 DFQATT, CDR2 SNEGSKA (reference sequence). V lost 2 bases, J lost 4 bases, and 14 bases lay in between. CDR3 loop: CSARKTGRPTGELFF. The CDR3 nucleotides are TGCAGTGCTAGAAAGACAGGGAGGCCCACCGGGGAGCTGTTTTTT.

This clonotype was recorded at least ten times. The CDR3 DNA reads TGCAGTGGGGGTCTCACTACTACGGGGACCCAGTACTTC. This sequence encodes CSGGLTTTGTQYF. The rearrangement uses TRBV20-1 and TRBJ2-5; D gene unclear. The germline V gene encodes CDR1 DFQATT and CDR2 SNEGSKA (reference sequence). CDR3 size: 13 residues. Trimming shortened V by 7 bases and J by 7 bases, and 19 bases separated the two germline ends.

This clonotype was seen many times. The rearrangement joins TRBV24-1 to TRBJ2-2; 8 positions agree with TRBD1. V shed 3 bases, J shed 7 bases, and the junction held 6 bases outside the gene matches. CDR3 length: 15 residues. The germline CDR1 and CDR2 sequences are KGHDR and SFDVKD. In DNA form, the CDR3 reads TGTGCCACCAGTGATGAGACAGGGGCAAGCGGGGAGCTGTTTTTT. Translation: CATSDETGASGELFF.

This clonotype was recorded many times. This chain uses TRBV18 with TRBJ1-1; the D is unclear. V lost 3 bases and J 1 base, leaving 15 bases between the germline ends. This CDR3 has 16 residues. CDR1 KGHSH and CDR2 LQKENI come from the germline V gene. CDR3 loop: CASSPKGQAWNTEAFF. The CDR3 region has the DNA TGTGCCAGCTCACCGAAGGGCCAGGCTTGGAACACTGAAGCTTTCTTT.

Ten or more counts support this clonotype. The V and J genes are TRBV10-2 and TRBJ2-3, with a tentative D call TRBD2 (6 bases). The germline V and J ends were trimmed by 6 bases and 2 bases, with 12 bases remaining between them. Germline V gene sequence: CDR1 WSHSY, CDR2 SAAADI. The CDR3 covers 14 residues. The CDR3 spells CASSGSVYTDTQYF. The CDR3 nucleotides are TGCGCCAGCAGCGGGAGTGTCTACACAGATACGCAGTATTTT.